The sequence of this TCR beta chain was determined in a study of cytomegalovirus exposure and HLA in healthy donors. Background on the study: Out of several hundred genotyped donors, about 81% belonged to the Caucasian-associated ancestry cluster.

Use of 60 Vbeta and 13 Jbeta primers characterized the PCR. Profiled with immunoSEQ multiplex PCR; TCRdb holds only in-frame clones, not every one. The data show 120,000 to 150,000 clones, and the top ten clones hold around 1.5%. Note on this clone: Its cognate antigen is unknown.

The study, taken as a whole, reports: In a later analysis, the majority of CMV-associated beta chains seemingly showed HLA restriction. Common viral pathogens were later found to be apparently linked to several of the most significant clusters.

From germline, CDR1 is SGHNT and CDR2 YYREEE (reference sequence). The CDR3 covers 12 residues. The ends were cut back, 2 bases at V and 1 base at J, with 3 bases in the middle. The specimen was PBMCs. The chain carries TRBV5-4 and TRBJ1-1; D is undetermined. The receptor was derived from a woman in her fifties or sixties in good health and CMV-seronegative. The CDR3 nucleotides read TGTGCCAGCAGCTTCGGGAACACTGAAGCTTTCTTT. Amino acid sequence: CASSFGNTEAFF. The variable domain in full, with the rest retrieved from reference TRBV5-4 and TRBJ1-1, is ETGVTQSPTHLIKTRGQQVTLRCSSQSGHNTVSWYQQALGQGPQFIFQYYREEENGRGNFPPRFSGLQFPNYSSELNVNALELDDSALYLCASSFGNTEAFFGQGTRLTVV.